The 22 T cell receptor beta chains below come from one sample, sequenced in a study of CD8+CD57+ T cells in acquired aplastic anemia (dated by TCRdb to the late 2010s). The patients picked for sequencing were ones in whom flow cytometry had shown an expansion of CD8+CD57+ cells. TCRdb lists the instrument as Illumina HiSeq 2000. Genomic DNA was used as template for profiling of TCR beta VDJ combinations and CDR3 sequences. In TCRdb, the public reads were trimmed at Q25 with fastp and aligned with MiXCR, with productive beta chains retained. Every distinct CDR3 protein forms one entry, paired with its most common genes and DNA. The sample data list a few hundred thousand distinct CDR3 sequences, and less than 60% of these were observed just once. The leading ten clones occupy 20% of the sample. Sequencing used sorted CD4+, CD8+, or CD8+CD57+ T cells (not recorded which) from PBMCs. These receptors were taken from a human donor with aplastic anemia.

This clonotype was recorded at least ten times. This chain connects TRBV19 to TRBJ2-6; D is perhaps TRBD2 (7 bases). V gave up 6 bases and J gave up 5 bases, with 17 bases separating them. Germline V gene lookup returns CDR1 LNHDA and CDR2 SQIVND (reference sequence). CDR3 length: 16 amino acids. The CDR3 loop reads CASRGGGALWANVLTF. Here the CDR3 DNA reads TGTGCCAGTAGGGGGGGGGGGGCTCTCTGGGCCAACGTCCTGACTTTC. Combining the CDR3 with reference TRBV19 and TRBJ2-6 gives the whole variable domain DGGITQSPKYLFRKEGQNVTLSCEQNLNHDAMYWYRQDPGQGLRLIYYSQIVNDFQKGDIAEGYSVSREKKESFPLTVTSAQKNPTAFYLCASRGGGALWANVLTFGAGSRLTVL.

This clonotype was recorded many times. V is TRBV7-9 and J is TRBJ1-3; D is unclear. The CDR3 extends over 11 amino acids. Germline assignment: CDR1 SEHNR and CDR2 FQNEAQ (reference sequence). V gave up 5 bases and J gave up 11 bases, with 10 bases separating them. CDR3 protein: CASSSESAIYF. In nucleotides, the CDR3 is TGTGCCAGCAGCAGCGAATCGGCCATATATTTT.

This clonotype turned up a few times. V and J are TRBV29-1 and TRBJ1-1, with a tentative D call TRBD1 (6 bases). Trimming shortened V by 4 bases and J by 9 bases, and 12 bases separated the two germline ends. CDR1 is SQVTM, CDR2 ANQGSEA, per germline. There are 11 residues in the CDR3. For the CDR3, the DNA is TGCAGCGTTGCGGGGGCGGCGAAAGCTTTCTTT. Residues: CSVAGAAKAFF.

As to this clonotype: The conserved phenylalanine or tryptophan normally closing the CDR3 is absent here, so this likely arose from a read error. The DNA is omitted, as the CDR3 cannot be located on it reliably, and the CDR3 follows TCRdb's listing. The genes are TRBV7-4 and TRBJ2-1; the D call TRBD1 from the table was never checked on the DNA. The germline V gene has CDR1 SGHVT and CDR2 SQSDAQ. The CDR3 numbers 10 amino acids, ends counted. CDR3 sequence: CASRQTQGFV.

This clonotype was found many times. The gene calls are TRBV10-1 and TRBJ2-2; a possible D gene is TRBD1 (5 bases). Trimming cost V 3 bases and J 4 bases, with 9 bases left between them. Germline assignment: CDR1 WNHNN and CDR2 SYGVQD (reference sequence). The length of the CDR3 is 14 residues. CDR3 in amino acids: CASSDQGTTGELFF. The CDR3 DNA is TGCGCCAGCAGTGACCAGGGCACCACCGGGGAGCTGTTTTTT.

There are many counts of this clonotype. The chain has TRBV28 and TRBJ1-3, with D possibly being TRBD1 (6 bases). The CDR3 has 14 amino acids. Germline V gene lookup returns CDR1 MDHEN and CDR2 SYDVKM. The germline V and J ends were trimmed by 6 bases and 2 bases, with 11 bases remaining between them. The CDR3 sequence: CASREQGAGNTIYF. In nucleotides, the CDR3 is TGTGCCAGCAGGGAACAGGGTGCTGGAAACACCATATATTTT.

Of note for this clonotype: A read error may explain this, as a much larger clone is one base away. V is TRBV30 and J is TRBJ1-5, with D possibly matching TRBD1 (5 bases). V was cut by 5 bases and J by 2 bases, with 10 bases left in between. CDR3 length equals 13 residues. Germline assignment: CDR1 GTSNPN and CDR2 SVGIG (reference sequence). CDR3: CAWPDRGNQPQHF. The CDR3 DNA reads as TGTGCCTGGCCCGACAGAGGCAATCAGCCCCAGCATTTT.

This clonotype was detected ten times or more. This chain connects TRBV29-1 to TRBJ2-2, with D possibly matching TRBD2 (6 bases). Trimming cost V 6 bases and J 7 bases, with 9 bases left between them. This CDR3 is 11 amino acids long. Looked up from germline, CDR1 is SQVTM and CDR2 is ANQGSEA. This CDR3 is CSVEGGGELFF. The CDR3 DNA follows: TGCAGCGTAGAGGGAGGCGGGGAGCTGTTTTTT.

On this clonotype itself: A much larger clone lies one base from this, so it may be a read error. The CDR3 DNA follows: TGTGCCAGCAGTGATTGGACCAGCCCAGATACGCAGTATTTT. It codes for CASSDWTSPDTQYF. The gene calls are TRBV6-1 and TRBJ2-3; D is unresolved. V was pared by 3 bases and J by 4 bases, with 11 bases between. CDR3 length: 14 amino acids. Germline CDR1 reads MNHNS; CDR2 reads SASEGT.

The chain has TRBV29-1 and TRBJ1-1; D gene ambiguous. The CDR3 length is 11 residues. The ends were cut back, 5 bases at V and 7 bases at J, with 11 bases in the middle. Germline-derived CDR1 and CDR2 are SQVTM and ANQGSEA. The CDR3, as DNA: TGCAGCGTTTCAGCCGGGATTGAAGCTTTCTTT. Translating it yields CSVSAGIEAFF.

This clonotype was recorded at least ten times. This chain connects TRBV6-4 to TRBJ2-7; possible D gene TRBD2, 5 bases. Between the trimmed V and J ends, which lost 8 bases and 7 bases, there was a span of 18 bases. The CDR3 has 13 amino acids. Germline V gene lookup returns CDR1 MRHNA and CDR2 SNTAGT. CDR3 coding DNA: TGTGCCAGCGCCTTGAGGGCGGGCGGGGAGCAGTACTTC. It specifies CASALRAGGEQYF.

This clonotype was seen only once. This chain uses TRBV2 with TRBJ1-1; a possible D gene is TRBD1 (6 bases). From germline, CDR1 is SNHLY and CDR2 FYNNEI. The V end was cut by 5 bases, the J end by 1 base, with 20 bases between. This CDR3 has 17 residues. The CDR3 DNA reads as TGTGCCAGCAGTCAACCCGCTACAGGGTACTCGAACACTGAAGCTTTCTTT. Its protein product is CASSQPATGYSNTEAFF.

The chain is built from TRBV19 and TRBJ1-2, with 7 bases that match TRBD1. Germline CDR1 and CDR2: LNHDA and SQIVND (reference sequence). The CDR3 runs to 14 residues. V dropped 8 bases and J dropped 1; count of bases not matched to a gene: 7. CDR3: CASGTVENNYGYTF. CDR3 coding DNA: TGTGCCAGTGGGACAGTAGAAAATAACTATGGCTACACCTTC.

Worth noting for this clonotype: This CDR3 is missing its conserved last phenylalanine or tryptophan, likely due to a read error. The chain links TRBV20-1 to TRBJ1-4; the match to TRBD1 covers 8 bases. The germline V gene has CDR1 DFQATT and CDR2 SNEGSKA (reference sequence). The CDR3 has 16 amino acids. With 6 bases clipped from V and 0 bases from J, the junction kept 9 bases outside the gene matches. CDR3 region: CSATDRAAATNEKLFV. Here the CDR3 DNA reads TGCAGTGCCACGGACAGGGCTGCTGCAACTAATGAAAAACTGTTTGTT.

The genes are TRBV20-1 and TRBJ2-7; 12 bases match TRBD1. The length of the CDR3 is 13 residues. The V gene end was trimmed by 6 bases and the J gene end by 5 bases; junction bases not matched to a gene: 5. Germline CDR1 DFQATT, CDR2 SNEGSKA (reference sequence). CDR3: CSAPGQGAHEQYF. The CDR3 DNA follows: TGCAGTGCCCCGGGACAGGGGGCCCACGAGCAGTACTTC.

In its sample, this clonotype was seen many times. The chain recombines TRBV20-1 with TRBJ1-5; D is undetermined. V lost 1 base and J lost 7, with 11 bases in between. Germline lookup yields CDR1 DFQATT and CDR2 SNEGSKA (reference sequence). This CDR3 contains 13 residues. CDR3 coding DNA: TGCAGTGCTAGAGGAGACATTTGGCAGCCCCAGCATTTT. As protein: CSARGDIWQPQHF.

The chain employs TRBV7-2 and TRBJ1-1; the D is unclear. Germline-derived CDR1 and CDR2 are SGHTA and FQGNSA. The CDR3 contains 14 residues. V lost 1 base and J lost 0, with 6 bases in between. The CDR3 nucleotides are TGTGCCAGCAGCTTAGGTTTTTTGAACACTGAAGCTTTCTTT. It translates to CASSLGFLNTEAFF. Together with reference TRBV7-2 and TRBJ1-1, the CDR3 gives the full variable domain: GAGVSQSPSNKVTEKGKDVELRCDPISGHTALYWYRQSLGQGLEFLIYFQGNSAPDKSGLPSDRFSAERTGGSVSTLTIQRTQQEDSAVYLCASSLGFLNTEAFFGQGTRLTVV.

The rearrangement links TRBV29-1 to TRBJ2-1; D uncertain. V shed 6 bases and J shed 10 bases, with 13 bases lying between them. The CDR3 loop spans 11 amino acids. Germline V gene sequence: CDR1 SQVTM, CDR2 ANQGSEA. CDR3 DNA sequence: TGCAGCGTACCCACCAGGTCCGAGCAGTTCTTC. Residues: CSVPTRSEQFF.

This clonotype was picked up one time. The rearrangement joins TRBV27 to TRBJ2-5; 8 bases match TRBD2. V dropped 7 bases and J dropped 8; count of bases not matched to a gene: 9. The CDR3 has 13 amino acids. CDR1 and CDR2 (germline): MNHEY, SMNVEV (reference sequence). The CDR3 loop is CASTWRRGGTQYF. The CDR3 DNA reads TGTGCCAGCACTTGGCGCCGGGGGGGAACCCAGTACTTC.

The chain couples TRBV19 to TRBJ1-5, with D tentatively TRBD1 (5 bases). Germline CDR1 reads LNHDA; CDR2 reads SQIVND (reference sequence). Trimming stripped 4 bases from V and 1 base from J, with 14 bases between. This CDR3 is built from 16 residues. The CDR3 here is CASSTSGGGSNQPQHF. The CDR3 coding sequence is TGTGCCAGTAGTACGTCCGGGGGGGGGAGCAATCAGCCCCAGCATTTT.

V is TRBV15 and J is TRBJ1-2, with a possible D match to TRBD1 (6 bases). The CDR3 covers 16 residues. From germline, CDR1 is LNHNV and CDR2 YYDKDF (reference sequence). V was cut by 4 bases and J by 2 bases, with 17 bases left in between. Here the CDR3 reads CATSKTAGDINYGYTF. The CDR3, as DNA: TGTGCCACCAGCAAAACCGCAGGGGACATAAACTATGGCTACACCTTC.

Comment on this clonotype: A read error may produce the germline difference seen at one junction end. The CDR3 loop reads CASSDQGRGEQFF. The CDR3 nucleotides are TGCGCCAGCAGTGATCAGGGCCGGGGTGAGCAGTTCTTC. This chain links TRBV19 with TRBJ2-1, with D perhaps assigned TRBD1 or TRBD2 (5 bases each). The CDR3 totals 13 residues. The germline V gene encodes CDR1 LNHDA and CDR2 SQIVND (reference sequence). The whole variable domain, remainder taken from reference TRBV19 and TRBJ2-1, is DGGITQSPKYLFRKEGQNVTLSCEQNLNHDAMYWYRQDPGQGLRLIYYSQIVNDFQKGDIAEGYSVSREKKESFPLTVTSAQKNPTAFYLCASSDQGRGEQFFGPGTRLTVL.